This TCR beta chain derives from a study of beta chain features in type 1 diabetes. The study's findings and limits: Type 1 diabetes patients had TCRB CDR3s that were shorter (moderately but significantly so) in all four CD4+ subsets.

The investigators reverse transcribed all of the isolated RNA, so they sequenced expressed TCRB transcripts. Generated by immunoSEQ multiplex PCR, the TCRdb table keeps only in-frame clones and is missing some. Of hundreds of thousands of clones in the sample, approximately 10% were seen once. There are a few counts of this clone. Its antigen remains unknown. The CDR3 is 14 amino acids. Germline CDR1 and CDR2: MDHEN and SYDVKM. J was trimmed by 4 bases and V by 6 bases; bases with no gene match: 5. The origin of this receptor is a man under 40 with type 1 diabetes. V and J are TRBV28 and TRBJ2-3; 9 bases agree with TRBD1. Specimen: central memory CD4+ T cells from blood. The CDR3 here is CASRGTGTPDTQYF. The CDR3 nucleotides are TGTGCCAGCAGGGGGACAGGGACCCCAGATACGCAGTATTTT.